This T cell receptor beta chain was recovered during a study of cytomegalovirus exposure and HLA in healthy donors (dated by TCRdb to about 2017). Looking at the study overall: A later analysis indicated that the 120 validation repertoires were generated on the platform also employed for the 670 or so repertoires of the first cohort. The aim of the study was to test whether cataloging public T cell receptors could identify signatures of past pathogen exposure. In addition to the first cohort of 650 to 750 subjects, a separate validation cohort of under 150 different subjects was used. To predict cytomegalovirus infection status, the study brought together high-throughput TCR immunosequencing, statistical association of individual TCRs with disease status, and machine learning.

Results the study describes overall, beyond this receptor: In both the original and validation cohorts, the classifier was reported to diagnose cytomegalovirus status with high specificity and sensitivity. In the study, approximately 160 TCR beta chains were listed as associated with cytomegalovirus. Of the cluster scores, roughly 95% were above 0 in a later analysis, which found that TCRs clustered in the first cohort also tended to co-occur in the approximately 120 validation repertoires. Three of the identified cytomegalovirus-associated TCR beta chains were confirmed in vitro to be specific for cytomegalovirus antigens. It was suggested by the authors that the approach could potentially be generalized to other disease states and immunological phenotypes. A later analysis had no HLA typing for the validation cohort, so co-occurrence there was scored across all 130 or so repertoires. Most TCR sequences were seen in very few donors, while some public TCRs were found in many individuals.

With regard to this clone: Its target antigen remains unknown. Nothing much larger sits one base from this clone, and base qualities are not available.

The library was made by the immunoSEQ multiplex PCR assay. In the paper's pipeline: A statistical classification framework was built for diagnosing cytomegalovirus status from the catalog of TCR beta chain sequences. Drawn from immuneACCESS, this table holds only the in-frame rearrangements with V and J called that TCRdb kept. Clones are partly lost; checked studies trace under half to an unresolved V gene and leave the rest unexplained. V, J and clone size are taken as reported in that table, and D and trimming were inferred from the DNA itself. This sample lists under 85,000 clones; approximately 93% were detected once. Of the sample, roughly 3.4% is held by the ten largest clones. Donors formed part of the validation cohort, which comprised over a hundred subjects and was distinct from the first cohort of 550 to 850 subjects. The CDR1 and CDR2 encoded by the germline V gene are SGDLS and YYNGEE. From V the trimming removes 3 bases and from J it removes 2 bases, while the gene matches leave 4 bases of the junction unaccounted for. There are 14 amino acids in the CDR3, from cysteine to phenylalanine inclusive. Only the CDR3 part of the read is kept: 42 bases, read in frame from the first base.

This TCR derives from a woman younger than 30 in good health and CMV-seropositive. The sequenced sample consisted of PBMCs. The rearranged segments are TRBV9 and TRBJ1-1; the central 7 bases match TRBD1. The CDR3 region has the sequence CASSATGLNTEAFF. The bases are TGTGCCAGCAGCGCGACAGGGTTAAACACTGAAGCTTTCTTT.